A selection of T cell receptor beta chains follows, all from one sample in a study of T cells in Graves' hyperthyroidism and ophthalmopathy. MiXCR, applied by TCRdb to the multiplex PCR reads, yields one record per CDR3 protein. The sample consists of a few hundred thousand distinct CDR3 sequences, about 20% of them appearing once. The sample taken for sequencing was blood. These receptors originate from a woman between 18 and 29 years old with Graves' hyperthyroidism. CDR3s include the opening cysteine and the closing phenylalanine or tryptophan. D genes are given only for firm matches. Part of the rows lack a size; the others show once, few, many or a class for expanded clones.

CDR3aa: CAWSKGLAGGSYEQCF; CDR3nt: TGTGCCTGGAGTAAGGGACTAGCGGGAGGGTCCTACGAGCAGTGCTTC; abundance: -; d_gene: TRBD2; j_gene: TRBJ2-7; v_gene: TRBV30
CDR3aa: CASSAEPRGNQPQHF; CDR3nt: TGTGCCAGCAGTGCCGAACCCCGGGGAAATCAGCCCCAGCATTTT; abundance: many; d_gene: -; j_gene: TRBJ1-5; v_gene: TRBV6-1
CDR3aa: CASSAPKGTSGGLDANTGELFF; CDR3nt: TGTGCCAGCAGTGCACCGAAAGGGACTAGCGGGGGGCTGGACGCGAACACCGGGGAGCTGTTTTTT; abundance: -; d_gene: TRBD2; j_gene: TRBJ2-2; v_gene: TRBV2
CDR3aa: CATSDPGEGARSLPNTEAFF; CDR3nt: TGTGCCACCAGTGATCCGGGAGAGGGGGCGAGAAGTCTTCCGAACACTGAAGCTTTCTTT; abundance: few; d_gene: TRBD1; j_gene: TRBJ1-1; v_gene: TRBV24-1
CDR3aa: CASSPVQDPNYGYTF; CDR3nt: TGTGCCAGCTCACCGGTCCAGGACCCTAACTATGGCTACACCTTC; abundance: -; d_gene: -; j_gene: TRBJ1-2; v_gene: TRBV18
CDR3aa: CSVEDWGYGNTIYF; CDR3nt: TGCAGCGTTGAAGATTGGGGATATGGAAACACCATATATTTT; abundance: many; d_gene: -; j_gene: TRBJ1-3; v_gene: TRBV29-1
CDR3aa: CSVPSPGRNYGYTF; CDR3nt: TGCAGTGTACCATCCCCTGGGAGGAACTATGGCTACACCTTC; abundance: many; d_gene: -; j_gene: TRBJ1-2; v_gene: TRBV20-1
CDR3aa: CASRSVDTEAFF; CDR3nt: TGTGCCAGCCGGTCAGTGGACACTGAAGCTTTCTTT; abundance: many; d_gene: -; j_gene: TRBJ1-1; v_gene: TRBV2
CDR3aa: CASSRTSGHNTGELFF; CDR3nt: TGTGCCAGCAGCCGGACTAGCGGGCATAACACCGGGGAGCTGTTTTTT; abundance: many; d_gene: TRBD2; j_gene: TRBJ2-2; v_gene: TRBV4-2
CDR3aa: CSAKTGSSYEQYF; CDR3nt: TGCAGTGCTAAGACAGGGAGCTCCTACGAGCAGTACTTC; abundance: -; d_gene: TRBD1; j_gene: TRBJ2-7; v_gene: TRBV20-1
CDR3aa: CASSPGLGGAETQYF; CDR3nt: TGTGCCAGCAGCCCGGGACTCGGGGGGGCAGAGACCCAGTACTTC; abundance: many; d_gene: TRBD2; j_gene: TRBJ2-5; v_gene: TRBV7-2
CDR3aa: CASGSGGGYEQYF; CDR3nt: TGTGCCAGTGGCTCTGGGGGGGGCTACGAGCAGTACTTC; abundance: -; d_gene: TRBD2; j_gene: TRBJ2-7; v_gene: TRBV19
CDR3aa: CASSHLVRGERGYTF; CDR3nt: TGCGCCAGCAGCCACTTAGTTCGGGGGGAGCGCGGCTACACCTTC; abundance: many; d_gene: -; j_gene: TRBJ1-2; v_gene: TRBV4-1
CDR3aa: CASSQPDDTEAFF; CDR3nt: TGCGCCAGCAGCCAACCGGATGACACTGAAGCTTTCTTT; abundance: many; d_gene: -; j_gene: TRBJ1-1; v_gene: TRBV4-1
CDR3aa: CASSTRLGGPGELFF; CDR3nt: TGTGCCAGCAGTACCCGACTCGGGGGTCCGGGGGAGCTGTTTTTT; abundance: many; d_gene: -; j_gene: TRBJ2-2; v_gene: TRBV27
CDR3aa: CASSDNYMNTEAFF; CDR3nt: TGTGCCAGCAGCGACAATTACATGAACACTGAAGCTTTCTTT; abundance: many; d_gene: -; j_gene: TRBJ1-1; v_gene: TRBV3-1
CDR3aa: CSAWQGTGGYTF; CDR3nt: TGCAGTGCCTGGCAGGGAACGGGGGGCTACACCTTC; abundance: many; d_gene: -; j_gene: TRBJ1-2; v_gene: TRBV20-1
CDR3aa: CATSRGREAEAFF; CDR3nt: TGTGCCACCAGCAGAGGCAGGGAGGCTGAAGCTTTCTTT; abundance: many; d_gene: -; j_gene: TRBJ1-1; v_gene: TRBV15
CDR3aa: CASSPELYEQYF; CDR3nt: TGTGCCAGCTCACCCGAGCTCTACGAGCAGTACTTC; abundance: few; d_gene: -; j_gene: TRBJ2-7; v_gene: TRBV18
CDR3aa: CASSPTQGNQPQHF; CDR3nt: TGTGCCAGCAGCCCTACCCAGGGGAATCAGCCCCAGCATTTT; abundance: many; d_gene: -; j_gene: TRBJ1-5; v_gene: TRBV11-2
CDR3aa: CASSARDRINSPLHF; CDR3nt: TGTGCCAGCAGCGCCCGGGACAGAATTAATTCACCCCTCCACTTT; abundance: few; d_gene: TRBD1; j_gene: TRBJ1-6; v_gene: TRBV7-9
CDR3aa: CASRGGREGGYTF; CDR3nt: TGTGCCAGCAGAGGTGGCAGGGAAGGCGGCTACACCTTC; abundance: -; d_gene: -; j_gene: TRBJ1-2; v_gene: TRBV7-9
CDR3aa: CAWRAWIGPYGYTF; CDR3nt: TGTGCCTGGAGAGCGTGGATAGGACCCTATGGCTACACCTTC; abundance: many; d_gene: -; j_gene: TRBJ1-2; v_gene: TRBV30
CDR3aa: CASGGGVGETQYF; CDR3nt: TGTGCCTCGGGAGGGGGCGTGGGTGAGACCCAGTACTTC; abundance: many; d_gene: -; j_gene: TRBJ2-5; v_gene: TRBV7-7
CDR3aa: CARGTATYEQYF; CDR3nt: TGTGCCAGGGGGACAGCCACCTACGAGCAGTACTTC; abundance: many; d_gene: TRBD1; j_gene: TRBJ2-7; v_gene: TRBV2
CDR3aa: CAWSAGLAGYNEQFF; CDR3nt: TGTGCCTGGAGTGCGGGACTAGCGGGGTACAATGAGCAGTTCTTC; abundance: -; d_gene: TRBD2; j_gene: TRBJ2-1; v_gene: TRBV30
CDR3aa: CSLFHVNTEAFF; CDR3nt: TGCAGCCTTTTCCACGTGAACACTGAAGCTTTCTTT; abundance: many; d_gene: -; j_gene: TRBJ1-1; v_gene: TRBV20-1
CDR3aa: CASSIHGGYNQPQHF; CDR3nt: TGTGCCAGCAGCATCCACGGGGGCTACAATCAGCCCCAGCATTTT; abundance: -; d_gene: -; j_gene: TRBJ1-5; v_gene: TRBV7-2
CDR3aa: CASSLTGQSGGQPQHF; CDR3nt: TGTGCCAGCAGTCTCACCGGACAGAGTGGGGGTCAGCCCCAGCATTTT; abundance: many; d_gene: -; j_gene: TRBJ1-5; v_gene: TRBV27
CDR3aa: CASSFGRRQPQHF; CDR3nt: TGTGCCAGCAGTTTTGGGAGGAGGCAGCCCCAGCATTTT; abundance: many; d_gene: -; j_gene: TRBJ1-5; v_gene: TRBV12-3/TRBV12-4
CDR3aa: CASSPDKNYGYTF; CDR3nt: TGTGCCAGCAGTCCCGACAAGAACTATGGCTACACCTTC; abundance: many; d_gene: -; j_gene: TRBJ1-2; v_gene: TRBV28
CDR3aa: CASSSAARLAEQYF; CDR3nt: TGTGCCAGCAGTTCGGCGGCCCGTCTAGCCGAGCAGTACTTC; abundance: many; d_gene: -; j_gene: TRBJ2-7; v_gene: TRBV27
CDR3aa: CASSLQALSGNGYTF; CDR3nt: TGCGCCAGCAGCTTGCAGGCTCTCTCGGGGAATGGCTACACCTTC; abundance: many; d_gene: -; j_gene: TRBJ1-2; v_gene: TRBV5-1
CDR3aa: CASRANGGSYGYTF; CDR3nt: TGTGCCAGCAGGGCCAACGGGGGCTCCTATGGCTACACCTTC; abundance: many; d_gene: -; j_gene: TRBJ1-2; v_gene: TRBV6-2/TRBV6-3